This T cell receptor beta chain is drawn from a study of blood T cell repertoires in COVID-19. Per the germline V gene, CDR1 is MNHEY and CDR2 is SVGEGT. V lost 3 bases and J 4 bases, leaving 7 bases between the germline ends. The CDR3 is 13 amino acids. Study processing details: Scientists estimated how many nucleated cells there were by amplifying reference gene primers. Clones were sequenced by immunoSEQ multiplex PCR, and TCRdb holds only the in-frame ones, with some missing. That table furnishes V, J and clone size, whereas the DNA furnished D and trimming. The table lists some 300,000 clones, 85% to 90% of them singletons.

The clonotype comes from a man between 70 and 80 years old with acute or convalescent COVID-19. V and J are TRBV6-2 or TRBV6-3 and TRBJ2-1; a possible D gene is TRBD1 (5 bases). Source material: peripheral blood. The CDR3: CASSYRGYNEQFF. The CDR3 nucleotides read TGTGCCAGCAGTTATAGGGGATACAATGAGCAGTTCTTC.